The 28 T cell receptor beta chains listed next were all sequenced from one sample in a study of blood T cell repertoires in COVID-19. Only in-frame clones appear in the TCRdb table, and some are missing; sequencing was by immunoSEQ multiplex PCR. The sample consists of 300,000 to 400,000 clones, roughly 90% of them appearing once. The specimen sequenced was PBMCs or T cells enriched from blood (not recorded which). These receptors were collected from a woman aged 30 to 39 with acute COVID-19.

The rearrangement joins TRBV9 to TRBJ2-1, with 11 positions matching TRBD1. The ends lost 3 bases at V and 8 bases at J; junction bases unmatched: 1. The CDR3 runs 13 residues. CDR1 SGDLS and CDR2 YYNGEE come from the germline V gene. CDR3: CASSEGQGDEQFF. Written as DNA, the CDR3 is TGTGCCAGCAGCGAGGGACAGGGGGATGAGCAGTTCTTC.

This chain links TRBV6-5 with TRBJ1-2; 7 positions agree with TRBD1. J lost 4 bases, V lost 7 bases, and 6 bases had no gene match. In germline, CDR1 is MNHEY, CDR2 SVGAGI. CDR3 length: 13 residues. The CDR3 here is CASNSTGVYGYTF. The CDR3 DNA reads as TGTGCCAGCAACTCTACAGGGGTCTATGGCTACACCTTC.

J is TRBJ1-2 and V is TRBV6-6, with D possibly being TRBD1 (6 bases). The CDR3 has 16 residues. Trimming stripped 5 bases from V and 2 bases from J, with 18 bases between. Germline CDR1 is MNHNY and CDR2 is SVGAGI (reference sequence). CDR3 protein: CASSRMVAGANYGYTF. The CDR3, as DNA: TGTGCCAGCAGTCGAATGGTGGCAGGGGCGAACTATGGCTACACCTTC.

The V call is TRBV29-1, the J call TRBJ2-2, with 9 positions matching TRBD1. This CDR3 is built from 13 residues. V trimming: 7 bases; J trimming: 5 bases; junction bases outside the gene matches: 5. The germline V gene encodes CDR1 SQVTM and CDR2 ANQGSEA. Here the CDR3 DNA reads TGCAGCGCAGGACAGGGGAGAACCGGGGAGCTGTTTTTT. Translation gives CSAGQGRTGELFF.

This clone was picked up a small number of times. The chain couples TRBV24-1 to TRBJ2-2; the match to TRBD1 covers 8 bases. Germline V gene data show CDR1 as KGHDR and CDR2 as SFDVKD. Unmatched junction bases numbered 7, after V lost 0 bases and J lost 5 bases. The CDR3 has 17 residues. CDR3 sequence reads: CATSDLRQGARTGELFF. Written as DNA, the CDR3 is TGTGCCACCAGTGATTTGAGGCAGGGGGCACGTACCGGGGAGCTGTTTTTT.

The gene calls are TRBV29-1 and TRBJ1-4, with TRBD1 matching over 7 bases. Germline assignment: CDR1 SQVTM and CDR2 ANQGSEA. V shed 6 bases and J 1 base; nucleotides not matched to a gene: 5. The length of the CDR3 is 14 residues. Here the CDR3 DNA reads TGCAGCGTCCTCCGGGACAGAACTAATGAAAAACTGTTTTTT. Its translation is CSVLRDRTNEKLFF.

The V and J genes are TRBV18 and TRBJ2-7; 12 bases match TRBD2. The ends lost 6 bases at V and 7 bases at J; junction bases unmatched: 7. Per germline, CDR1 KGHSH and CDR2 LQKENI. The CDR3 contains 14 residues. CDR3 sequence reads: CASSSSGGAREQYF. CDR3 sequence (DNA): TGTGCCAGCTCCTCTAGCGGGGGGGCAAGGGAGCAGTACTTC.

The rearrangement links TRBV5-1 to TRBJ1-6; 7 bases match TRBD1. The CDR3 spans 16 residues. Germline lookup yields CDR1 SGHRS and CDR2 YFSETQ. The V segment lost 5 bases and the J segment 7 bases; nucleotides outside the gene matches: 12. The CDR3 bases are TGCGCCAGCAGTTTGATACCGGGACAGACGAATTCACCCCTCCACTTT. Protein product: CASSLIPGQTNSPLHF.

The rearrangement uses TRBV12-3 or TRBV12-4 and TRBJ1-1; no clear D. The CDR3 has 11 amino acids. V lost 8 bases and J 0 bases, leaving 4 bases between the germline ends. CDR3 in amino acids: CASVMNTEAFF. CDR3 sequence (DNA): TGTGCCAGCGTAATGAACACTGAAGCTTTCTTT.

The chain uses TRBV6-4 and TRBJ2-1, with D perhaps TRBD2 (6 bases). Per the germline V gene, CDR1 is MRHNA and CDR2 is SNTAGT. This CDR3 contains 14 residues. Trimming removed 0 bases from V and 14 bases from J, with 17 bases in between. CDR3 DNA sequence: TGTGCCAGCAGTGACTCGATTTATGGCGGGGTTAAGTTCTTC. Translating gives CASSDSIYGGVKFF.

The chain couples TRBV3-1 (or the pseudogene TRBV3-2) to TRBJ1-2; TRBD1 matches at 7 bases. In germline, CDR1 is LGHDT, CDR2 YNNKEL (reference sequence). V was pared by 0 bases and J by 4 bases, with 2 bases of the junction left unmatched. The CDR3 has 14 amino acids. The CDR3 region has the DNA TGTGCCAGCAGCCAAGAGACAGGGTTCTATGGCTACACCTTC. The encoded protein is CASSQETGFYGYTF.

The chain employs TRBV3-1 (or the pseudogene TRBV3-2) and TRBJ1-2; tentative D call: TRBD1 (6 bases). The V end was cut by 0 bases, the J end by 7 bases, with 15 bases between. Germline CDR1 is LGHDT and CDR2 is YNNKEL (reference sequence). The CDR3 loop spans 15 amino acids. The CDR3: CASSQDSTGYGGYTF. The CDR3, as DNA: TGTGCCAGCAGCCAAGACTCCACAGGGTATGGTGGCTACACCTTC.

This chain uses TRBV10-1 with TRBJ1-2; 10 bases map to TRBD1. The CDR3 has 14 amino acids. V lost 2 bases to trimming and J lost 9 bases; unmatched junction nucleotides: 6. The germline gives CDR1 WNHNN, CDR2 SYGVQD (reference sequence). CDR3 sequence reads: CASSESRQGARYTF. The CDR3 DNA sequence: TGCGCCAGCAGTGAGAGTCGACAGGGGGCTCGCTACACCTTC.

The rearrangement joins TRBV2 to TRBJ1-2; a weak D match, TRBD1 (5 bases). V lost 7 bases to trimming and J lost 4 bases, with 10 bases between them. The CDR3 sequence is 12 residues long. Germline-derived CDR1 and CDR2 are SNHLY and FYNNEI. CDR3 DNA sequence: TGTGCCAGCATAGGGGCAGGCTATGGCTACACCTTC. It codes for CASIGAGYGYTF.

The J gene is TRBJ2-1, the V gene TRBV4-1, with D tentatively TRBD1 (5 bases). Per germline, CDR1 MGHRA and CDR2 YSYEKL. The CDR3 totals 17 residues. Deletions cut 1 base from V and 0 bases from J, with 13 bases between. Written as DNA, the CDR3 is TGCGCCAGCAGCCAAGTAACAGGACGGGCCTCCTACAATGAGCAGTTCTTC. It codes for CASSQVTGRASYNEQFF.

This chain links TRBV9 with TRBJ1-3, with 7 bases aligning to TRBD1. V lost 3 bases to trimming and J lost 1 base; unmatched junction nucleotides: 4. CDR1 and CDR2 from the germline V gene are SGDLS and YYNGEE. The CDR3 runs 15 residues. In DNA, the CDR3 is TGTGCCAGCAGCGACGGACAGGAATCTGGAAACACCATATATTTT. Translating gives CASSDGQESGNTIYF.

The CDR3 nucleotides are TGTGCCAGCAGTGATCAAAACCCCTACTCTGGAAACACCATATATTTT. Its translation is CASSDQNPYSGNTIYF. The chain uses TRBV2 and TRBJ1-3, with D unclear. V dropped 3 bases and J dropped 0 bases, with 12 bases sitting between them. Germline loops: CDR1 SNHLY, CDR2 FYNNEI. This CDR3 region has 16 residues. Full variable domain (missing parts from reference TRBV2 and TRBJ1-3): EPEVTQTPSHQVTQMGQEVILRCVPISNHLYFYWYRQILGQKVEFLVSFYNNEISEKSEIFDDQFSVERPDGSNFTLKIRSTKLEDSAMYFCASSDQNPYSGNTIYFGEGSWLTVV.

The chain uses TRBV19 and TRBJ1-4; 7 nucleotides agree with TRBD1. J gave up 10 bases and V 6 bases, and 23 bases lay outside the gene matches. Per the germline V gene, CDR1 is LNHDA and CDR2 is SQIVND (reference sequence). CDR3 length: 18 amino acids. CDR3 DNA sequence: TGTGCCAGTAGGACCGGAATTCGGGGACAGAAGTATGAGGGAAAACTGTTTTTT. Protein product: CASRTGIRGQKYEGKLFF.

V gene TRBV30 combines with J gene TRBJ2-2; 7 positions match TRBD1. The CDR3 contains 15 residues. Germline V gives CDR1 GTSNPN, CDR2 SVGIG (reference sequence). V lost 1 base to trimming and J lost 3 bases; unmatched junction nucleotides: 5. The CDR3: CAWSADREYTGELFF. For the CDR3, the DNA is TGTGCCTGGAGTGCTGACAGGGAGTACACCGGGGAGCTGTTTTTT.

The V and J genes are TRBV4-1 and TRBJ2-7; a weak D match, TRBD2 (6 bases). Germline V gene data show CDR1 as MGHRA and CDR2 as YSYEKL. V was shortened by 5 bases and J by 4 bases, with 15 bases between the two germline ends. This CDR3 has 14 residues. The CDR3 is CASSAGPEGYEQYF. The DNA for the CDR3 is TGCGCCAGCAGCGCGGGGCCGGAGGGATACGAGCAGTACTTC.

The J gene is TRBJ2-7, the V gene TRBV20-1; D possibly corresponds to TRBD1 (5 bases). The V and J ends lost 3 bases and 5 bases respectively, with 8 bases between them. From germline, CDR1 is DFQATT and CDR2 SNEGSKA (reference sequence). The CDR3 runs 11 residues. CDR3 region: CSASQGNEQYF. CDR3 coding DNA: TGCAGTGCTAGCCAGGGTAACGAGCAGTACTTC.

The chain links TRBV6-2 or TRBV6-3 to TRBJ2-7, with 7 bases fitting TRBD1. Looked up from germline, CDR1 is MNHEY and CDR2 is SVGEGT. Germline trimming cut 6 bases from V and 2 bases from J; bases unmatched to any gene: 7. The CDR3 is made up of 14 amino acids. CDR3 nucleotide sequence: TGTGCCAGCAGCGCCCTGGGACAGACCTACGAGCAGTACTTC. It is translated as CASSALGQTYEQYF.

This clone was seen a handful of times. The CDR3 DNA reads TGCGCCAGCAGCTGGGGACAGGGAGGATCACCCCTCCACTTT. Encoded protein: CASSWGQGGSPLHF. The rearrangement links TRBV5-1 to TRBJ1-6; the match to TRBD1 covers 9 bases. The CDR3 consists of 14 residues. Germline trimming cut 3 bases from V and 10 bases from J; bases unmatched to any gene: 5. Germline V gene sequence: CDR1 SGHRS, CDR2 YFSETQ.

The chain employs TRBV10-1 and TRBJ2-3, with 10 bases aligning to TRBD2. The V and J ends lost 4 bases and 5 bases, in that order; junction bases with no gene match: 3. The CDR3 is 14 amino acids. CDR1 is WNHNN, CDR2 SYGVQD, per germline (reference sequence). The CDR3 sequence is CASSGGTSEDTQYF. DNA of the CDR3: TGCGCCAGCAGTGGCGGGACTAGCGAAGATACGCAGTATTTT.

The CDR3 region is CASSYSFRGEAFF. CDR3 bases: TGTGCCAGCAGTTACTCTTTCAGGGGCGAAGCTTTCTTT. The gene calls are TRBV6-5 and TRBJ1-1; maybe TRBD1 (6 bases). V dropped 0 bases and J dropped 8 bases, with 10 bases sitting between them. The length of the CDR3 is 13 residues. Germline CDR1 MNHEY, CDR2 SVGAGI.

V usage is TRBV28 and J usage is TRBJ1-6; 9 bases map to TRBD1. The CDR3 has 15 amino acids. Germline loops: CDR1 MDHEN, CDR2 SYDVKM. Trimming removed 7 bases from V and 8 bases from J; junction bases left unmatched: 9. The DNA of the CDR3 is TGTGCCAGCACTTCTCCGGGACAGGGTCATTCACCCCTCCACTTT. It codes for CASTSPGQGHSPLHF.

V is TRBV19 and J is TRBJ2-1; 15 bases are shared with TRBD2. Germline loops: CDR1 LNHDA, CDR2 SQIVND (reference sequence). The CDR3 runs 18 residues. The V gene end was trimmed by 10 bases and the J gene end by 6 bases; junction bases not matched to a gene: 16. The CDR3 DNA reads TGTGCCACTCGCCCAGGGACTAGCGGGGGGCCCTTGAGCAATGAGCAGTTCTTC. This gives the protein CATRPGTSGGPLSNEQFF.

CDR3 residues: CASSLWGGTNTGELFF. The CDR3 bases are TGTGCCAGCAGCTTATGGGGCGGGACGAACACCGGGGAGCTGTTTTTT. This chain uses TRBV7-8 with TRBJ2-2; tentative D call: TRBD2 (6 bases). The CDR3 covers 16 residues. Trimming left V 2 bases short and J 0 bases short, with 10 bases between. Germline V gives CDR1 SGHVS, CDR2 FQNEAQ.